This TCR beta chain was identified during a study of regulatory T cells in long-lasting Graves disease. This clonotype was seen repeatedly, ten times or more. Its antigen is as yet unknown. Relying on iRepertoire HTBI primers and Arm-PCR of CDR3 regions, the team built TCR beta libraries. Via MiXCR, TCRdb re-called the multiplex PCR reads, giving one row per CDR3 protein. This sample has roughly 700,000 distinct CDR3 sequences, with 25% to 35% found just once. Trimming cost V 5 bases and J 2 bases, with 15 bases left between them. From germline, CDR1 is MDHEN and CDR2 SYDVKM. The CDR3 runs to 15 residues. Time point defined: persistent/refractory GD, antithyroid drugs over 5 years with positive TRAb. The TCR library was prepared using RNA isolated from PBMCs. By American Thyroid Association guidelines, Graves' disease was diagnosed in the cohort. Findings of the study overall: Accuracy was possibly reduced by small sample size.

The sequence was obtained from a female donor with Graves disease. This specimen was peripheral blood mononuclear cells (PBMCs), taken when the disease was refractory, from a patient treated with antithyroid drugs. The chain has TRBV28 and TRBJ1-1; D may be TRBD1 (5 bases). The CDR3 DNA follows: TGTGCCAGCAGTACCCACAGGATAGAAAACACTGAAGCTTTCTTT. Its protein product is CASSTHRIENTEAFF.